This is a list of T cell receptor beta chains from one sample in a study of shared clonotypes between healthy human individuals. Here immunoSEQ multiplex PCR was the method, and the copy in TCRdb shows in-frame clones only, minus some. The data contain some 2.3 million clones, more than 85% of them singletons. Sequencing used naive CD4+ T cells from PBMCs. These receptors all come from a man aged 18 to 29 in good health. Some clones in this sample may be carry-over from other donors' samples. Both conserved end residues are part of each CDR3. A D gene is named only where the DNA matches it firmly. Clone size, where shown, is once, few, many, or a class for clones that have expanded.

CDR3: CASSEGRQGGVATQYF
DNA: TGTGCCAGCAGTGAAGGGAGACAGGGTGGTGTGGCGACCCAGTACTTC
size: .
D: TRBD1
length: 16
V: TRBV2
J: TRBJ2-5

CDR3: CASSQVGGNTEAFF
DNA: TGCGCCAGCAGCCAAGTGGGGGGGAACACTGAAGCTTTCTTT
size: .
D: .
length: 14
V: TRBV4-3
J: TRBJ1-1

CDR3: CASSLGSGTEAFF
DNA: TGTGCCAGCAGCTTAGGCTCGGGCACTGAAGCTTTCTTT
size: once
D: .
length: 13
V: TRBV7-3
J: TRBJ1-1

CDR3: CASSYSTSGSAGELFF
DNA: TGTGCCAGCAGTTACTCGACTAGCGGGAGTGCCGGGGAGCTGTTTTTT
size: .
D: TRBD2
length: 16
V: TRBV6-5
J: TRBJ2-2

CDR3: CASSLTSGGETQYF
DNA: TGTGCCAGCTCACTGACTAGCGGAGGAGAGACCCAGTACTTC
size: .
D: TRBD2
length: 14
V: TRBV18
J: TRBJ2-5

CDR3: CASSLGQESINYGYTF
DNA: TGCGCCAGCAGCTTGGGACAGGAGTCGATTAACTATGGCTACACCTTC
size: .
D: .
length: 16
V: TRBV5-1
J: TRBJ1-2

CDR3: CASSLPGLRPSGAQYF
DNA: TGTGCCAGTAGTTTACCGGGACTCCGTCCGTCGGGGGCCCAGTACTTC
size: .
D: .
length: 16
V: TRBV19
J: TRBJ2-5

CDR3: CASSEGTGTSYGYTF
DNA: TGTGCCAGCAGTGAGGGGACAGGGACCTCCTATGGCTACACCTTC
size: .
D: TRBD1
length: 15
V: TRBV6-1
J: TRBJ1-2

CDR3: CASSLPGAREQYF
DNA: TGTGCCAGCTCACTCCCGGGGGCGAGGGAGCAGTACTTC
size: .
D: .
length: 13
V: TRBV18
J: TRBJ2-7

CDR3: CASILSWADTGELFF
DNA: TGCGCCAGCATCCTTTCTTGGGCGGACACCGGGGAGCTGTTTTTT
size: .
D: .
length: 15
V: TRBV5-1
J: TRBJ2-2

CDR3: CASSPRGQGYEQYF
DNA: TGTGCCAGTAGTCCCCGGGGACAGGGCTACGAGCAGTACTTC
size: .
D: TRBD1
length: 14
V: TRBV19
J: TRBJ2-7

CDR3: CASSTGQGYSNQPQHF
DNA: TGTGCCAGCTCGACGGGCCAGGGGTATAGCAATCAGCCCCAGCATTTT
size: .
D: .
length: 16
V: TRBV18
J: TRBJ1-5

CDR3: CASSMGLAGVTGELFF
DNA: TGTGCCAGTAGTATGGGACTAGCGGGAGTCACCGGGGAGCTGTTTTTT
size: .
D: TRBD2
length: 16
V: TRBV19
J: TRBJ2-2

CDR3: CASSKGDSDTQYF
DNA: TGTGCCAGTAGTAAGGGGGACTCAGATACGCAGTATTTT
size: .
D: .
length: 13
V: TRBV19
J: TRBJ2-3

CDR3: CASSLSARERPGETQYF
DNA: TGTGCCAGCAGTTTATCGGCGCGGGAGCGGCCTGGGGAGACCCAGTACTTC
size: .
D: TRBD2
length: 17
V: TRBV27
J: TRBJ2-5

CDR3: CASSLLQGGQPQHF
DNA: TGTGCCAGCAGCTTGTTACAGGGTGGACAGCCCCAGCATTTT
size: .
D: .
length: 14
V: TRBV5-8
J: TRBJ1-5

CDR3: CASSPGLAGNEQFF
DNA: TGTGCCAGCAGCCCAGGACTAGCGGGCAATGAGCAGTTCTTC
size: .
D: TRBD2
length: 14
V: TRBV9
J: TRBJ2-1

CDR3: CASRWGSLAGMTETQYF
DNA: TGTGCCAGCAGATGGGGCTCACTAGCGGGTATGACAGAGACCCAGTACTTC
size: .
D: TRBD2
length: 17
V: TRBV2
J: TRBJ2-5

CDR3: CASSLLAGGSETQYF
DNA: TGTGCCAGCAGCTTACTAGCGGGAGGGAGTGAGACCCAGTACTTC
size: .
D: TRBD2
length: 15
V: TRBV2
J: TRBJ2-5

CDR3: CASSYRGRDTGELFF
DNA: TGTGCCAGCAGTTATCGGGGTCGGGACACCGGGGAGCTGTTTTTT
size: .
D: .
length: 15
V: TRBV6-6
J: TRBJ2-2

CDR3: CASRQGQEYGYTF
DNA: TGCGCCAGCAGACAGGGGCAGGAGTATGGCTACACCTTC
size: .
D: TRBD1
length: 13
V: TRBV10-2
J: TRBJ1-2

CDR3: CASSQDTGAGNTIYF
DNA: TGTGCCAGCAGCCAAGATACCGGGGCTGGAAACACCATATATTTT
size: .
D: .
length: 15
V: TRBV4-2
J: TRBJ1-3

CDR3: CASSLKGQGHTSYEQYF
DNA: TGCGCCAGCAGCTTAAAAGGACAGGGGCACACTTCCTACGAGCAGTACTTC
size: .
D: TRBD1
length: 17
V: TRBV5-1
J: TRBJ2-7

CDR3: CASSLAPNTEAFF
DNA: TGTGCCAGCAGCTTGGCCCCGAACACTGAAGCTTTCTTT
size: .
D: .
length: 13
V: TRBV5-6
J: TRBJ1-1

CDR3: CAIEKTRNTGELFF
DNA: TGTGCCATCGAAAAAACCAGGAACACCGGGGAGCTGTTTTTT
size: .
D: .
length: 14
V: TRBV10-3
J: TRBJ2-2

CDR3: CASSYRQNLAKNIQYF
DNA: TGTGCCAGCAGTTACCGACAGAATCTAGCCAAAAACATTCAGTACTTC
size: .
D: .
length: 16
V: TRBV6-6
J: TRBJ2-4

CDR3: CAWDTGELFF
DNA: TGTGCCTGGGACACCGGGGAGCTGTTTTTT
size: .
D: .
length: 10
V: TRBV30
J: TRBJ2-2

CDR3: CASSFAGRGSSYEQYF
DNA: TGTGCCAGCAGTTTTGCCGGCAGGGGGAGCTCCTACGAGCAGTACTTC
size: .
D: TRBD1
length: 16
V: TRBV28
J: TRBJ2-7

CDR3: CASSRDRDRKETQYF
DNA: TGTGCCAGTAGCCGGGACAGGGATCGGAAAGAGACCCAGTACTTC
size: .
D: TRBD1
length: 15
V: TRBV19
J: TRBJ2-5

CDR3: CASSLGGTERNQPQHF
DNA: TGTGCCAGCAGCTTAGGGGGGACAGAAAGAAATCAGCCCCAGCATTTT
size: .
D: TRBD1
length: 16
V: TRBV7-9
J: TRBJ1-5

CDR3: CASSVVSRGGGYTF
DNA: TGTGCCAGCAGCGTAGTTTCCAGGGGAGGCGGCTACACCTTC
size: .
D: .
length: 14
V: TRBV9
J: TRBJ1-2

CDR3: CASSEAGTSGFNQFF
DNA: TGTGCCAGCAGTGAAGCTGGGACTAGCGGCTTTAACCAGTTCTTC
size: .
D: TRBD2
length: 15
V: TRBV6-1
J: TRBJ2-1

CDR3: CASSRWGEGASTEAFF
DNA: TGCGCCAGCAGCCGATGGGGGGAGGGGGCGAGCACTGAAGCTTTCTTT
size: .
D: TRBD1
length: 16
V: TRBV4-1
J: TRBJ1-1

CDR3: CASSLIGGTDTQYF
DNA: TGTGCCAGCAGTTTAATCGGCGGCACAGATACGCAGTATTTT
size: .
D: .
length: 14
V: TRBV27
J: TRBJ2-3

CDR3: CASSEPARSRGSNEQFF
DNA: TGTGCCAGCAGTGAACCCGCCCGGAGTCGGGGGTCCAATGAGCAGTTCTTC
size: .
D: .
length: 17
V: TRBV25-1
J: TRBJ2-1

CDR3: CASKRRQGAGGANVLTF
DNA: TGTGCCAGCAAGAGGAGACAGGGGGCAGGAGGGGCCAACGTCCTGACTTTC
size: .
D: TRBD1
length: 17
V: TRBV27
J: TRBJ2-6

CDR3: CASSWASGTRGELFF
DNA: TGCGCCAGCAGCTGGGCTAGCGGGACACGCGGGGAGCTGTTTTTT
size: .
D: TRBD2
length: 15
V: TRBV5-1
J: TRBJ2-2

CDR3: CASSQERDSTFLSGANVLTF
DNA: TGCGCCAGCAGCCAAGAGCGGGACTCCACTTTCCTCTCTGGGGCCAACGTCCTGACTTTC
size: .
D: .
length: 20
V: TRBV4-3
J: TRBJ2-6

CDR3: CASEPPTSLGQYF
DNA: TGTGCCAGCGAACCGCCGACGAGCCTCGGGCAGTATTTT
size: .
D: .
length: 13
V: TRBV2
J: TRBJ2-3

CDR3: CASSGSRDSNQPQHF
DNA: TGCGCCAGCAGTGGCTCTAGAGATAGCAATCAGCCCCAGCATTTT
size: .
D: .
length: 15
V: TRBV10-2
J: TRBJ1-5

CDR3: CASSLATSGRFDEQFF
DNA: TGTGCCAGCAGCTTAGCGACTAGCGGGAGATTCGATGAGCAGTTCTTC
size: .
D: TRBD2
length: 16
V: TRBV7-9
J: TRBJ2-1

CDR3: CASSALTGPSYGYTF
DNA: TGTGCCAGCAGCGCGCTTACAGGGCCTTCCTATGGCTACACCTTC
size: .
D: .
length: 15
V: TRBV13
J: TRBJ1-2

CDR3: CASSPRGGFNYGYTF
DNA: TGTGCCAGTAGTCCCCGGGGAGGCTTTAACTATGGCTACACCTTC
size: .
D: .
length: 15
V: TRBV19
J: TRBJ1-2

CDR3: CASSTGQEKLFF
DNA: TGCGCCAGCAGTACAGGGCAAGAAAAACTGTTTTTT
size: .
D: .
length: 12
V: TRBV5-1
J: TRBJ1-4

CDR3: CASSFNGGRDTQYF
DNA: TGTGCCAGCAGCTTCAATGGGGGGAGAGATACGCAGTATTTT
size: .
D: .
length: 14
V: TRBV7-9
J: TRBJ2-3

CDR3: CASSNLAGGPPDTQYF
DNA: TGTGCCAGCAGTAATCTAGCGGGAGGGCCGCCAGATACGCAGTATTTT
size: .
D: TRBD2
length: 16
V: TRBV28
J: TRBJ2-3

CDR3: CASSWDRGRTQYF
DNA: TGTGCCAGCAGCTGGGACAGGGGAAGGACCCAGTACTTC
size: .
D: TRBD1
length: 13
V: TRBV5-4
J: TRBJ2-5

CDR3: CASTGDGRGNTIYF
DNA: TGTGCCAGCACCGGCGACGGGCGTGGAAACACCATATATTTT
size: .
D: .
length: 14
V: TRBV7-9
J: TRBJ1-3

CDR3: CASSQRGGVGYIQYF
DNA: TGTGCCAGCAGCCAGAGAGGAGGGGTCGGGTACATTCAGTACTTC
size: few
D: .
length: 15
V: TRBV7-9
J: TRBJ2-4

CDR3: CASSLDTEAFF
DNA: TGTGCCAGCTCCTTAGACACTGAAGCTTTCTTT
size: .
D: .
length: 11
V: TRBV18
J: TRBJ1-1